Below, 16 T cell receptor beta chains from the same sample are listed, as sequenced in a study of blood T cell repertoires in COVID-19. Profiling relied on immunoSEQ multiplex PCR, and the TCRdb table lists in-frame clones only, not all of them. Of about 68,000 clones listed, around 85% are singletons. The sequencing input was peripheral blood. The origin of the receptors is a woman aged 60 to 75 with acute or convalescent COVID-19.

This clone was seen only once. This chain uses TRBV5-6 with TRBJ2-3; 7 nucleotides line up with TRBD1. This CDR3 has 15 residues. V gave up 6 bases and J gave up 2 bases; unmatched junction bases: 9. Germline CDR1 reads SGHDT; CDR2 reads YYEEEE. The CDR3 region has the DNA TGTGCCAGCAACACCTTGACAGGGCTCACAGATACGCAGTATTTT. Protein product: CASNTLTGLTDTQYF.

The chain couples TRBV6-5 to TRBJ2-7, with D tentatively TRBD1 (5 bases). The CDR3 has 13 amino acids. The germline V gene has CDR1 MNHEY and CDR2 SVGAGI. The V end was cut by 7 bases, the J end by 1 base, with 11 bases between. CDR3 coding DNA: TGTGCCAGCACCCCAGGGCGGTCCTACGAGCAGTACTTC. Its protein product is CASTPGRSYEQYF.

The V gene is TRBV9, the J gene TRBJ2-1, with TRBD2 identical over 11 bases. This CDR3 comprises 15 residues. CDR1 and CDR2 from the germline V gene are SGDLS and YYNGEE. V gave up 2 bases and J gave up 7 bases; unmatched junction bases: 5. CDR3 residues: CASSVTSGSTNEQFF. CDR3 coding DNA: TGTGCCAGCAGCGTTACTAGCGGGAGCACGAATGAGCAGTTCTTC.

CDR3 bases: TGTGCCACCAGCAGGTTCGCACCAGGGGGTGGTGAAAAACTGTTTTTT. Translated, it gives CATSRFAPGGGEKLFF. The chain combines TRBV15 with TRBJ1-4; 7 bases map to TRBD1. Germline lookup yields CDR1 LNHNV and CDR2 YYDKDF (reference sequence). There are 16 residues in the CDR3. The J segment lost 7 bases and the V segment lost 3 bases, leaving 11 bases of the junction unmatched.

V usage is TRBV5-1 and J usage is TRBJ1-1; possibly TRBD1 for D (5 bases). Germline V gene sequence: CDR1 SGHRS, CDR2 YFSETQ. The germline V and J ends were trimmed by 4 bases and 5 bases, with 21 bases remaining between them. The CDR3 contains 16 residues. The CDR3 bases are TGCGCCAGCAGCGCCCCGCAGGGTATGGCGAGGACTGAAGCTTTCTTT. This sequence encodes CASSAPQGMARTEAFF.

The CDR3 DNA is TGCGCCAGCAGCTTATTTGCGGGAATCAATGAGCAGTTCTTC. Translation gives CASSLFAGINEQFF. This sequence joins TRBV5-1 and TRBJ2-1; tentative D call: TRBD2 (6 bases). The V end was cut by 2 bases, the J end by 6 bases, with 12 bases between. CDR1 and CDR2 (germline): SGHRS, YFSETQ. The CDR3 has 14 amino acids.

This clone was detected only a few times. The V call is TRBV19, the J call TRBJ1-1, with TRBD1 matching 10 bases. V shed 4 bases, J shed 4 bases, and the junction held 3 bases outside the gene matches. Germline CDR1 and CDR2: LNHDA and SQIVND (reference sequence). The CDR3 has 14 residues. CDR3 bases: TGTGCCAGTAGTAAGGACAGGGGGACCACTGAAGCTTTCTTT. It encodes CASSKDRGTTEAFF.

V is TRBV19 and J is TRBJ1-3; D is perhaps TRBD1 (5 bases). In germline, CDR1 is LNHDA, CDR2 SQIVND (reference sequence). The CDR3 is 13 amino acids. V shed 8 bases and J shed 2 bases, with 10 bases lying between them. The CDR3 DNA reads TGTGCCAGTCATTCGGGGGCTGGAAACACCATATATTTT. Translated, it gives CASHSGAGNTIYF.

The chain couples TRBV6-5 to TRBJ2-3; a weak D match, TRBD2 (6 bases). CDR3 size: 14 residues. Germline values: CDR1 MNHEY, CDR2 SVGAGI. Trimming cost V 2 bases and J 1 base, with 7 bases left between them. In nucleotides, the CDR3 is TGTGCCAGCAGTTACCGCGGGGGCACAGATACGCAGTATTTT. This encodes CASSYRGGTDTQYF.

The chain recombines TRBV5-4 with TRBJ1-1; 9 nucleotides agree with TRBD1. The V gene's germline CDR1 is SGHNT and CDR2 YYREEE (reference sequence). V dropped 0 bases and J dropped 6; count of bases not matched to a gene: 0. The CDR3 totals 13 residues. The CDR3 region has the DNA TGTGCCAGCAGCTTGGGGGACAGGGCTGAAGCTTTCTTT. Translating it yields CASSLGDRAEAFF. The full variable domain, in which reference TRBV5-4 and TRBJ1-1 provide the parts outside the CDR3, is ETGVTQSPTHLIKTRGQQVTLRCSSQSGHNTVSWYQQALGQGPQFIFQYYREEENGRGNFPPRFSGLQFPNYSSELNVNALELDDSALYLCASSLGDRAEAFFGQGTRLTVV.

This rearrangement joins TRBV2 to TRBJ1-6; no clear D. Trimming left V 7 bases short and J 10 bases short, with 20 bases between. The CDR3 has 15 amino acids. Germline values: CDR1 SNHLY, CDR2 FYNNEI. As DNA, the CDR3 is TGTGCCAGCATATGGGAGCCAGCGGCCCTCTCACCCCTCCACTTT. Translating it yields CASIWEPAALSPLHF.

The CDR3 DNA reads TGTGCCAGCAGACTAACGGCCGACTCGGACAATGAGCAGTTCTTC. Protein: CASRLTADSDNEQFF. V and J are TRBV7-9 and TRBJ2-1; D is ambiguous. Trimming took off 6 bases at V and 5 bases at J, with 17 bases between the two ends. This CDR3 region has 15 residues. CDR1 is SEHNR and CDR2 is FQNEAQ in the germline V gene (reference sequence).

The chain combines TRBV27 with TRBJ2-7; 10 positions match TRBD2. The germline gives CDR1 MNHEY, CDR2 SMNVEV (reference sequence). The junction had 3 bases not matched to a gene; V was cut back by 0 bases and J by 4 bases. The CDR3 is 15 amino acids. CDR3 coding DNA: TGTGCCAGCAGTTTATCCCCTAGCGGGGGATACGAGCAGTACTTC. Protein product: CASSLSPSGGYEQYF.

CDR3 residues: CASSQSREVYQPQHF. In DNA, the CDR3 is TGTGCCAGCAGCCAATCCCGGGAAGTTTATCAGCCCCAGCATTTT. The chain recombines TRBV16 with TRBJ1-5; D is unclear. Per the germline V gene, CDR1 is KGHSY and CDR2 is FQNENV. The V end lost 0 bases, the J end lost 5 bases, and 11 bases lay between the germline ends. This CDR3 is built from 15 residues.

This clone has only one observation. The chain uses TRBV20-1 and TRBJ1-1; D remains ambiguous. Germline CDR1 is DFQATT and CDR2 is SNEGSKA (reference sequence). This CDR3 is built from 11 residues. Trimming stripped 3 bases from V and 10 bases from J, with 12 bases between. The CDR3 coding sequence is TGCAGTGCTAGTCCCCCACTTGGAGCTTTCTTT. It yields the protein CSASPPLGAFF.

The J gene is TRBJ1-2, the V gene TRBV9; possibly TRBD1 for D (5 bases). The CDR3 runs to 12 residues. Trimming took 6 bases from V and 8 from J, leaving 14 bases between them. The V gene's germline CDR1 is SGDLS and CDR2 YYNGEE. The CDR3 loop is CASTTTGFGYTF. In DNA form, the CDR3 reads TGTGCCAGCACCACCACAGGTTTCGGCTACACCTTC. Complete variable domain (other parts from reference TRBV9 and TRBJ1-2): DSGVTQTPKHLITATGQRVTLRCSPRSGDLSVYWYQQSLDQGLQFLIQYYNGEERAKGNILERFSAQQFPDLHSELNLSSLELGDSALYFCASTTTGFGYTFGSGTRLTVV.